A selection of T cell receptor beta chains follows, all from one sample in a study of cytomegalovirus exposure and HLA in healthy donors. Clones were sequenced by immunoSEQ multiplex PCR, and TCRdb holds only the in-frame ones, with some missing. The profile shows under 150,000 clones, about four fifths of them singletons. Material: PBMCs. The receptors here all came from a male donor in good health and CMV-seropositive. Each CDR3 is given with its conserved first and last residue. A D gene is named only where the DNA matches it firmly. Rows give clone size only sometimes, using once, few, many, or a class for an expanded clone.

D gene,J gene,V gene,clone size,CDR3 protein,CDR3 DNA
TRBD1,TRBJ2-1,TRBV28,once,CASSLNRGREQFF,TGTGCCAGCAGTCTGAACAGGGGGAGAGAGCAGTTCTTC
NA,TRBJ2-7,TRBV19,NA,CASSPTGSLYYEQYF,TGTGCCAGTAGTCCGACAGGTTCCCTCTACTACGAGCAGTACTTC
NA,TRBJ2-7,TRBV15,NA,CATSRDFGSTYEQYF,TGTGCCACCAGCAGAGATTTCGGGTCCACCTACGAGCAGTACTTC
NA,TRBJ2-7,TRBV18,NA,CASSPGRGGYEQYF,TGTGCCAGCTCACCAGGCAGGGGCGGCTACGAGCAGTACTTC
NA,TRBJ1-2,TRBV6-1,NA,CASRTGNYGYTF,TGTGCCAGCAGAACAGGGAACTATGGCTACACCTTC
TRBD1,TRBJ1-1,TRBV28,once,CASSSGQVNTEAFF,TGTGCCAGCAGTTCGGGACAGGTTAACACTGAAGCTTTCTTT
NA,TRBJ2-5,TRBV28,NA,CASGSRGNQETQYF,TGTGCCAGCGGTTCAAGGGGGAATCAAGAGACCCAGTACTTC
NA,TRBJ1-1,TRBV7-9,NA,CASSLGGGNTEAFF,TGTGCCAGCAGCTTAGGAGGCGGGAACACTGAAGCTTTCTTT
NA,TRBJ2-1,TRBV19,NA,CASSIGIAVSGNEQFF,TGTGCCAGTAGTATAGGGATCGCAGTAAGCGGCAATGAGCAGTTCTTC
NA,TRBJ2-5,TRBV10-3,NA,CAISVSAREQYF,TGTGCCATCAGTGTGTCAGCTCGGGAGCAGTACTTC
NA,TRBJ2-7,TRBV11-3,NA,CASSYLQQGPGDEQYF,TGTGCCAGCAGCTACCTCCAACAGGGTCCGGGTGACGAGCAGTACTTC
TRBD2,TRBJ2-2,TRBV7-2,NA,CASSRTSGYTGELFF,TGTGCCAGCAGCAGGACTAGCGGTTACACCGGGGAGCTGTTTTTT
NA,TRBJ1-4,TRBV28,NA,CASIHRQDLPQGRSNEKLFF,TGTGCCAGTATACACAGACAGGACCTGCCTCAGGGTCGATCTAATGAAAAACTGTTTTTT
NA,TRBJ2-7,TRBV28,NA,CASSLRGGLGEQYF,TGTGCCAGCAGTTTGCGAGGAGGGTTGGGCGAGCAGTACTTC
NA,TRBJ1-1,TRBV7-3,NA,CASSLTMRTEAFF,TGTGCCAGCAGCTTAACCATGAGAACTGAAGCTTTCTTT
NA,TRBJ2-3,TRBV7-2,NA,CASSLDLGTSTDTQYF,TGTGCCAGCAGCTTAGATTTGGGGACTAGCACAGATACGCAGTATTTT
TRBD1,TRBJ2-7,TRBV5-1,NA,CASSFTGDYEQYF,TGCGCCAGCAGCTTCACAGGGGACTACGAGCAGTACTTC
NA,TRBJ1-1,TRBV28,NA,CASKSHLLMNTEAFF,TGTGCCAGCAAAAGTCATTTACTCATGAACACTGAAGCTTTCTTT
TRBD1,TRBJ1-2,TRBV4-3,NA,CASSQDPTGANYGYTF,TGCGCCAGCAGCCAAGACCCGACAGGGGCTAACTATGGCTACACCTTC
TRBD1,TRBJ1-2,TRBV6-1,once,CASSDKQGENNYGYTF,TGTGCCAGCAGTGACAAACAGGGGGAGAATAACTATGGCTACACCTTC
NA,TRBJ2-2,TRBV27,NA,CASRYARNTGELFF,TGTGCCAGCAGATATGCCAGGAACACCGGGGAGCTGTTTTTT
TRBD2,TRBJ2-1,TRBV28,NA,CASISGTSFLNEQFF,TGTGCCAGCATCTCCGGGACTAGCTTTCTCAATGAGCAGTTCTTC
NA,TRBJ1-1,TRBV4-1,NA,CASSPRGENTEAFF,TGCGCCAGCAGCCCTCGGGGGGAGAACACTGAAGCTTTCTTT
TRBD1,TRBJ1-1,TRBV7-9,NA,CASSKNRGPNTEAFF,TGTGCCAGCAGCAAAAACAGGGGGCCGAACACTGAAGCTTTCTTT
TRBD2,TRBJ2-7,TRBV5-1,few,CASSLVSGALSYEQYF,TGCGCCAGCAGCTTGGTTAGCGGGGCCCTCTCCTACGAGCAGTACTTC
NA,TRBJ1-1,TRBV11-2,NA,CASSLPAAAFF,TGTGCCAGCAGCTTACCCGCGGCAGCTTTCTTT
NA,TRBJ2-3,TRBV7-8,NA,CASSPGGATDTQYF,TGTGCCAGCAGCCCTGGAGGGGCCACAGATACGCAGTATTTT
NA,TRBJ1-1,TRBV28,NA,CASHMGRTEAFF,TGTGCCAGCCATATGGGGCGCACTGAAGCTTTCTTT
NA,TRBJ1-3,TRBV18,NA,CASSPSGMDTIYF,TGTGCCAGCTCACCCTCAGGGATGGACACCATATATTTT
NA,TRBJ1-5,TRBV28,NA,CASNRDNRLSNQPQHF,TGTGCCAGCAACCGGGACAACCGCCTATCGAATCAGCCCCAGCATTTT
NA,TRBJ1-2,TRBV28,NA,CASSAPEANYGYTF,TGTGCCAGCAGTGCCCCCGAGGCTAACTATGGCTACACCTTC
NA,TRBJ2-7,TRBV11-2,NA,CASSSVTEPYEQYF,TGTGCCAGCAGCTCAGTGACAGAACCCTACGAGCAGTACTTC
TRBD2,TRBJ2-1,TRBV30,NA,CAWEGGTKLAGGPNEQFF,TGTGCCTGGGAGGGGGGGACCAAACTAGCGGGAGGGCCCAATGAGCAGTTCTTC
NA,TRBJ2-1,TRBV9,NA,CASNPLGSSYNEQFF,TGTGCCAGCAATCCCCTGGGGAGCTCCTACAATGAGCAGTTCTTC
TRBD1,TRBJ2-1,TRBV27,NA,CATAGTASYNEQFF,TGTGCCACGGCCGGGACAGCCTCCTACAATGAGCAGTTCTTC
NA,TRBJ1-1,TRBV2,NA,CASRESRGMNTEAFF,TGTGCCAGCCGAGAGTCCCGAGGCATGAACACTGAAGCTTTCTTT
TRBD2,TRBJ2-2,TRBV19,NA,CASSRERNTGELFF,TGTGCCAGTTCGCGGGAGCGGAACACCGGGGAGCTGTTTTTT
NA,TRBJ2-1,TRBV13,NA,CASSLTGSPLYNEQFF,TGTGCCAGCAGCTTAACGGGATCACCCTTATACAATGAGCAGTTCTTC
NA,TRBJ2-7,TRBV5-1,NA,CASKLDSYEQYF,TGCGCCAGCAAGCTGGACAGCTACGAGCAGTACTTC
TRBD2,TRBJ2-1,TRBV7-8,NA,CASSLTELAGGEQFF,TGTGCCAGCAGCTTAACAGAACTAGCGGGAGGTGAGCAGTTCTTC
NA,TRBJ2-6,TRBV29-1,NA,CSVSQGSGANVLTF,TGCAGCGTTTCGCAGGGCTCTGGGGCCAACGTCCTGACTTTC
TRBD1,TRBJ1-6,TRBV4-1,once,CASSQGTGGINSPLHF,TGCGCCAGCAGCCAAGGGACAGGGGGTATTAATTCACCCCTCCACTTT
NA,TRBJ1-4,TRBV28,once,CASSHPTLEGARKLFF,TGTGCCAGCAGCCATCCGACCTTAGAGGGTGCGAGAAAACTGTTTTTT
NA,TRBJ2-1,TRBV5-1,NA,CAGSEGVGYNEQFF,TGCGCCGGCAGCGAGGGGGTAGGCTACAATGAGCAGTTCTTC
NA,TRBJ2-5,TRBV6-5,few,CASSYQEEMETQYF,TGTGCCAGCAGTTACCAGGAGGAGATGGAGACCCAGTACTTC